This is a list of T cell receptor beta chains from one sample in a study of blood T cell repertoires in COVID-19. Clones were sequenced by immunoSEQ multiplex PCR, and TCRdb holds only the in-frame ones, with some missing. The sample comprises around 160,000 clones, 85% to 90% of which are singletons, and about 2.5% rests with the top ten. Sample: peripheral blood. Source of these receptors: a human donor in a cohort sampled during active COVID-19. Each CDR3 is given with its conserved first and last residue. The D gene is left open where the match is weak. The size entry is marked missing in some rows and otherwise reads once, few, many or a size class.

d_call | clone_size | j_call | v_call | cdr3_aa | cdr3_nt
- | - | TRBJ1-2 | TRBV7-2 | CASSFSGDGYTF | TGTGCCAGCAGCTTCTCAGGGGATGGCTACACCTTC
- | once | TRBJ1-4 | TRBV18 | CASSPSGGTNEKLFF | TGTGCCAGCTCACCAAGCGGAGGTACTAATGAAAAACTGTTTTTT
- | - | TRBJ1-1 | TRBV6-5 | CASRTGLTMNTEAFF | TGTGCCAGCAGAACGGGGTTAACCATGAACACTGAAGCTTTCTTT
- | - | TRBJ1-3 | TRBV7-9 | CASSHRVADTIYF | TGTGCCAGCAGCCATCGGGTAGCGGACACCATATATTTT
- | once | TRBJ1-1 | TRBV14 | CASSQDKGKRTEAFF | TGTGCCAGCAGCCAAGATAAAGGAAAGCGGACTGAAGCTTTCTTT
- | few | TRBJ1-6 | TRBV3-1/TRBV3-2 | CASSQDIQGWPPLHF | TGTGCCAGCAGCCAAGATATTCAGGGGTGGCCACCCCTCCACTTT
TRBD1 | - | TRBJ1-2 | TRBV2 | CASSGGQGAKVYGYTF | TGTGCCAGCAGTGGGGGACAGGGGGCGAAAGTCTACGGCTACACCTTC
- | - | TRBJ2-1 | TRBV19 | CASSTQQGYNEQFF | TGTGCCAGTAGTACCCAACAGGGTTACAATGAGCAGTTCTTC
- | - | TRBJ2-7 | TRBV5-6 | CASSLSRTSAYEQYF | TGTGCCAGCAGCTTGAGCCGGACAAGCGCCTACGAGCAGTACTTC
- | once | TRBJ1-2 | TRBV7-8 | CASSLTLPNYGYTF | TGTGCCAGCAGCTTGACACTGCCAAACTATGGCTACACCTTC
TRBD2 | - | TRBJ2-3 | TRBV5-1 | CASSWGASGPSDTQYF | TGCGCCAGCAGCTGGGGGGCTAGCGGGCCCTCAGATACGCAGTATTTT
TRBD1 | once | TRBJ2-5 | TRBV5-4 | CASSFLTGSQETQYF | TGTGCCAGCAGCTTTCTGACAGGGAGCCAAGAGACCCAGTACTTC
- | - | TRBJ2-2 | TRBV30 | CAWSGPGATGELFF | TGTGCCTGGAGTGGGCCAGGGGCTACCGGGGAGCTGTTTTTT
TRBD1 | - | TRBJ2-3 | TRBV6-5 | CASSYSKEGAKDTQYF | TGTGCCAGCAGTTACTCGAAAGAGGGGGCCAAAGATACGCAGTATTTT
- | - | TRBJ1-1 | TRBV3-1/TRBV3-2 | CASSQSLNTEAFF | TGTGCCAGCAGCCAATCGTTAAACACTGAAGCTTTCTTT
- | - | TRBJ1-1 | TRBV18 | CASSPGGKLNTEAFF | TGTGCCAGCTCACCTGGGGGGAAACTGAACACTGAAGCTTTCTTT
- | - | TRBJ2-2 | TRBV9 | CASSVIGTDTGELFF | TGTGCCAGCAGCGTAATAGGGACTGACACCGGGGAGCTGTTTTTT
- | - | TRBJ2-5 | TRBV5-1 | CASSTSPEETQYF | TGCGCCAGTTCGACTAGTCCGGAAGAGACCCAGTACTTC
TRBD2 | once | TRBJ2-2 | TRBV7-2 | CASSLRRSGANTGELFF | TGTGCCAGCAGCCTCCGGAGGAGCGGGGCCAACACCGGGGAGCTGTTTTTT
- | - | TRBJ2-2 | TRBV7-2 | CASTPRVQNTGELFF | TGTGCCAGCACCCCTCGTGTACAGAACACCGGGGAGCTGTTTTTT
TRBD1 | - | TRBJ2-1 | TRBV19 | CASSIGQGAHSYNEQFF | TGTGCCAGTAGTATCGGACAGGGGGCGCATTCTTACAATGAGCAGTTCTTC
- | - | TRBJ2-1 | TRBV7-3 | CASSQNAGVGYNEQFF | TGTGCCAGCAGCCAAAACGCGGGCGTGGGCTACAATGAGCAGTTCTTC
- | - | TRBJ1-5 | TRBV28 | CASSLPSGFNQPQHF | TGTGCCAGCAGTTTACCCTCAGGTTTCAATCAGCCCCAGCATTTT
- | - | TRBJ1-1 | TRBV7-3 | CASSLMGGGRDTEAFF | TGTGCCAGCAGCTTAATGGGAGGGGGTCGGGACACTGAAGCTTTCTTT
- | - | TRBJ1-1 | TRBV19 | CASSPEDGWGLMNTEAFF | TGTGCCAGTAGTCCTGAGGATGGGTGGGGCTTGATGAACACTGAAGCTTTCTTT
TRBD2 | once | TRBJ2-1 | TRBV2 | CASSGGALAGGPGEQFF | TGTGCCAGCAGTGGGGGGGCTCTAGCGGGAGGGCCTGGGGAGCAGTTCTTC
- | once | TRBJ2-2 | TRBV7-2 | CASSLIGGRYTGELFF | TGTGCCAGCAGCCTCATTGGCGGGCGGTACACCGGGGAGCTGTTTTTT
TRBD2 | - | TRBJ2-1 | TRBV7-2 | CASSPNSGPSYNEQFF | TGTGCCAGCAGCCCGAATAGCGGGCCTTCCTACAATGAGCAGTTCTTC
TRBD1 | - | TRBJ1-1 | TRBV5-1 | CASSPLGTGDREAFF | TGCGCCAGCAGCCCCTTGGGGACAGGGGATCGGGAAGCTTTCTTT
TRBD1 | - | TRBJ1-1 | TRBV5-6 | CASSLMTGFTEAFF | TGTGCCAGCAGCTTGATGACAGGGTTCACTGAAGCTTTCTTT
- | - | TRBJ2-7 | TRBV28 | CASNGGSYEQYF | TGTGCCAGCAATGGAGGTTCCTACGAGCAGTACTTC
TRBD2 | - | TRBJ2-1 | TRBV29-1 | CSVERLAASNEQFF | TGCAGCGTTGAGAGACTAGCGGCGAGCAATGAGCAGTTCTTC